This T cell receptor beta chain was identified during a study of T cells in Graves' hyperthyroidism and ophthalmopathy. CDR3 length equals 14 residues. V lost 6 bases and J 2 bases, leaving 14 bases between the germline ends. Germline values: CDR1 MNHNS, CDR2 SASEGT. Amplified TCR beta CDR3 regions came from RNA transcripts. HTBI primers were used for first-round RT-PCR of the TCR CDR3. TCRdb analysed the multiplex PCR reads with MiXCR anew, one entry per CDR3 protein. The repertoire holds about 400,000 distinct CDR3 sequences, around 14% seen once, with 25% to 30% in the top ten. Hyperthyroidism, newly diagnosed and lasting under 2 months, affected patients aged 18 to 65.

The sample was blood. The TCR was taken from a young woman with Graves' hyperthyroidism that later progressed to Graves' ophthalmopathy. V usage is TRBV6-1 and J usage is TRBJ2-7, with D perhaps matching TRBD2 (5 bases). CDR3 amino acids: CASSSFGMAYEQYF. CDR3 DNA sequence: TGTGCCAGCAGCTCCTTCGGGATGGCCTACGAGCAGTACTTC.